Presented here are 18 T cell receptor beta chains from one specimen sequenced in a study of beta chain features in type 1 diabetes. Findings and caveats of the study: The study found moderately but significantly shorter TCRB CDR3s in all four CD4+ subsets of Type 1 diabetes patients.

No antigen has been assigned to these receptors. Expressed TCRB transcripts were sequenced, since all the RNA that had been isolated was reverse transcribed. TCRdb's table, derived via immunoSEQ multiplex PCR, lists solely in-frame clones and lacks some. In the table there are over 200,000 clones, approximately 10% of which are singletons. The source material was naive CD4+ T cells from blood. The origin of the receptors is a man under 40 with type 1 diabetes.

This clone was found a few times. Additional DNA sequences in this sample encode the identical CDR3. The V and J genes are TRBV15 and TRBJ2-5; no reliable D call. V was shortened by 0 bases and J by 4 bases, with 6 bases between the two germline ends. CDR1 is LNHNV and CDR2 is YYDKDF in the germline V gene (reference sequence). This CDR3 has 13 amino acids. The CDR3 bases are TGTGCCACCAGCAGAGATCCCGGAGAGACCCAGTACTTC. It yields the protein CATSRDPGETQYF.

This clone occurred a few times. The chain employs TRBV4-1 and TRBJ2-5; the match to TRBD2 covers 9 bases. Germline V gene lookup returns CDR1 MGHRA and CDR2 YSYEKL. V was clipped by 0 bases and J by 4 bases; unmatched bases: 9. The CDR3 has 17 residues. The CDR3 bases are TGCGCCAGCAGCCAAGAAGGCGCTAGCGGGGCTCCAGAGACCCAGTACTTC. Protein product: CASSQEGASGAPETQYF.

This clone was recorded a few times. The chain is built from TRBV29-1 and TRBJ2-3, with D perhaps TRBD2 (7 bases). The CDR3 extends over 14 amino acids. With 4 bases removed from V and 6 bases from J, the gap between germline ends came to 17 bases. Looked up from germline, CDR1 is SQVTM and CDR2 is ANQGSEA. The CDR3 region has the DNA TGCAGCGTTGTAGGTCGGGGGGCCAGGGATACGCAGTATTTT. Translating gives CSVVGRGARDTQYF.

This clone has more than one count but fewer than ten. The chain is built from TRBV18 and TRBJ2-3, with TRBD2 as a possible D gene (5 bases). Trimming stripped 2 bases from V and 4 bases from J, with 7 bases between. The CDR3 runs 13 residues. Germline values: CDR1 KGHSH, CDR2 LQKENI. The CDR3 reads CASSPDGADTQYF. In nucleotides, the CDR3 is TGTGCCAGCTCACCAGACGGGGCAGATACGCAGTATTTT.

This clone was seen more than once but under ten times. The CDR3 spells CASSLGGFNQPQHF. The DNA for the CDR3 is TGCGCCAGCAGCTTGGGAGGGTTTAATCAGCCCCAGCATTTT. The rearrangement links TRBV5-1 to TRBJ1-5, with D unresolved. The length of the CDR3 is 14 residues. From germline, CDR1 is SGHRS and CDR2 YFSETQ. V was pared by 0 bases and J by 4 bases, with 8 bases between.

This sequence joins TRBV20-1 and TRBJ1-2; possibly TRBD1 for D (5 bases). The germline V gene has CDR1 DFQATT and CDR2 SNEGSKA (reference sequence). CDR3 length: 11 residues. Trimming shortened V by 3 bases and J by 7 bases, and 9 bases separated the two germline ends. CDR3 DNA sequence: TGCAGTGCTAGGCTAGGGGCTGGCTACACCTTC. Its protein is CSARLGAGYTF.

As DNA, the CDR3 is TGTGCCAGCAGTCGACAGACTGAAGCTTTCTTT. This sequence encodes CASSRQTEAFF. The chain links TRBV28 to TRBJ1-1; tentative D call: TRBD1 (5 bases). The V gene's germline CDR1 is MDHEN and CDR2 SYDVKM. V shed 5 bases and J shed 5 bases, with 6 bases lying between them. This CDR3 comprises 11 residues.

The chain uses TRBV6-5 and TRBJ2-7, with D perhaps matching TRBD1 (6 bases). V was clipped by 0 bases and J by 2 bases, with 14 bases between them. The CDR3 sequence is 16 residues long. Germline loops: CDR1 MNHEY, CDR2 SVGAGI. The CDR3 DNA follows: TGTGCCAGCAGTTACTCGACAGGTGGTTCGACCTACGAGCAGTACTTC. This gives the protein CASSYSTGGSTYEQYF.

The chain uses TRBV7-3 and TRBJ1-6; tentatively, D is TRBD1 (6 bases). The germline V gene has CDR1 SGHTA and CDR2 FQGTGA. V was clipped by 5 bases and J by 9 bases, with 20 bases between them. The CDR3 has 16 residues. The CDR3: CASSMDSPGLGSPLHF. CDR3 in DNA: TGTGCCAGCAGCATGGACAGCCCGGGGTTAGGTTCACCCCTCCACTTT.

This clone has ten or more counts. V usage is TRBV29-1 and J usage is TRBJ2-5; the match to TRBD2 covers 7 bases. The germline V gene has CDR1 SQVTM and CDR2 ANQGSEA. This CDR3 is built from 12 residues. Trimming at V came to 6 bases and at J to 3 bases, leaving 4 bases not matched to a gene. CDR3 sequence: CSVTSGEETQYF. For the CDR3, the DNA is TGCAGCGTGACGAGCGGGGAAGAGACCCAGTACTTC.

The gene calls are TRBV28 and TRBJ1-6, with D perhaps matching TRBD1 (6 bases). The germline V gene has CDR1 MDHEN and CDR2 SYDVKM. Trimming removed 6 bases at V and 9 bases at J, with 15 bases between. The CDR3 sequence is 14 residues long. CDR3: CASRETGLSSPLHF. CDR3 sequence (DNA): TGTGCCAGCAGGGAAACAGGGCTTTCTTCACCCCTCCACTTT.

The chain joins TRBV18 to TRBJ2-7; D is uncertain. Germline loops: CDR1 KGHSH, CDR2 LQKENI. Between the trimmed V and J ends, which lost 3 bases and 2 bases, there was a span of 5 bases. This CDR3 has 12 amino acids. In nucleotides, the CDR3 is TGTGCCAGCTCACCGGCAGCCTACGAGCAGTACTTC. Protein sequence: CASSPAAYEQYF.

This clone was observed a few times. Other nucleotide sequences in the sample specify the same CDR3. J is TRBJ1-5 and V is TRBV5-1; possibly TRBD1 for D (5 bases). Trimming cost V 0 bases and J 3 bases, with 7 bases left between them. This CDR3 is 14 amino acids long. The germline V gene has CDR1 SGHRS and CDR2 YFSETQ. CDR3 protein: CASSLEGLNQPQHF. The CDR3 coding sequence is TGCGCCAGCAGCTTGGAGGGACTCAATCAGCCCCAGCATTTT.

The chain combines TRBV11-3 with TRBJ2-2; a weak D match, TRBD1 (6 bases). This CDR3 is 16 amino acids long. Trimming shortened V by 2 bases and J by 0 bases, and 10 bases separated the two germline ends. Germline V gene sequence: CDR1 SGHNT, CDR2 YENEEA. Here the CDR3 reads CASSLSYRANTGELFF. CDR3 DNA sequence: TGTGCCAGCAGCTTAAGTTACAGGGCGAACACCGGGGAGCTGTTTTTT.

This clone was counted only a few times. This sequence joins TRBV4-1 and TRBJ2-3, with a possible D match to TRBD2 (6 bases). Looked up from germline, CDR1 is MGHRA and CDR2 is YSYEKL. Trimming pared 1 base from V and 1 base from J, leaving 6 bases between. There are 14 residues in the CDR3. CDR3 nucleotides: TGCGCCAGCAGCCAAGCGGGGGGCACAGATACGCAGTATTTT. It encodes CASSQAGGTDTQYF.

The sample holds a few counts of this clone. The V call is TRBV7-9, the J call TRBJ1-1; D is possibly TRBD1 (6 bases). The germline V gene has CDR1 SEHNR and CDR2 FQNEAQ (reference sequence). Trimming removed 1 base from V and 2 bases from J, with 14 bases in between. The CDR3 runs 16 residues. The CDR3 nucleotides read TGTGCCAGCAGCTTAGGTTTGGGCAGGGGAAACACTGAAGCTTTCTTT. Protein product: CASSLGLGRGNTEAFF.

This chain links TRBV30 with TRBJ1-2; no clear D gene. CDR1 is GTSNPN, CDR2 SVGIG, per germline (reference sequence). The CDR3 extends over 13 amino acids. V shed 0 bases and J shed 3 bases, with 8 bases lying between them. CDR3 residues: CAWSVAYDYGYTF. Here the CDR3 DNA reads TGTGCCTGGAGTGTAGCCTACGACTATGGCTACACCTTC.

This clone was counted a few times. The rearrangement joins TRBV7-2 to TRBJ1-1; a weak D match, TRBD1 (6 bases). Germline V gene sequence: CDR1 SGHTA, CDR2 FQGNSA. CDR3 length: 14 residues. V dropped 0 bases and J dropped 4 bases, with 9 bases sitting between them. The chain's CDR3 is CASSLAAGVTEAFF. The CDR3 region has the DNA TGTGCCAGCAGCTTAGCAGCAGGGGTCACTGAAGCTTTCTTT.